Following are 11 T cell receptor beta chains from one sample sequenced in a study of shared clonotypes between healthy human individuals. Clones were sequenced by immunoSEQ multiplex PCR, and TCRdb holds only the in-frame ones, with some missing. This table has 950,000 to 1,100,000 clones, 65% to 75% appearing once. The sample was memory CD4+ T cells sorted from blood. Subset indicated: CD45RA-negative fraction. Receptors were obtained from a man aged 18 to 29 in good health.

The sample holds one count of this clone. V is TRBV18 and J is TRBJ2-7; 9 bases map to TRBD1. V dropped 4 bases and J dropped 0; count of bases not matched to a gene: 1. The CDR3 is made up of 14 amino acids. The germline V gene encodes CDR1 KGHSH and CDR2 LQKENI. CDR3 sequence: CASSQTGGSYEQYF. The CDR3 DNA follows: TGTGCCAGCTCACAGACAGGGGGCTCCTACGAGCAGTACTTC. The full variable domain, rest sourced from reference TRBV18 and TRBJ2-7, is NAGVMQNPRHLVRRRGQEARLRCSPMKGHSHVYWYRQLPEEGLKFMVYLQKENIIDESGMPKERFSAEFPKEGPSILRIQQVVRGDSAAYFCASSQTGGSYEQYFGPGTRLTVT.

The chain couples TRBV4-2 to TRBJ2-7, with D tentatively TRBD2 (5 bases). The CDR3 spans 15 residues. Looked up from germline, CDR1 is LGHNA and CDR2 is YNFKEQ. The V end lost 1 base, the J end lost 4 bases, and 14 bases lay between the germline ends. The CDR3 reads CASSQGYRGKYEQYF. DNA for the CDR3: TGTGCCAGCAGCCAAGGTTACCGGGGAAAGTACGAGCAGTACTTC.

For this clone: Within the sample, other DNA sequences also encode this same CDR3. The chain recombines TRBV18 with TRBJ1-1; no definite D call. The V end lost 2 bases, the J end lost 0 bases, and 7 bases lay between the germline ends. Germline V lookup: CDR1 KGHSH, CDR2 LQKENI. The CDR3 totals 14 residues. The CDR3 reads CASSPGQMNTEAFF. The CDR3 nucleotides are TGTGCCAGCTCACCAGGCCAGATGAACACTGAAGCTTTCTTT.

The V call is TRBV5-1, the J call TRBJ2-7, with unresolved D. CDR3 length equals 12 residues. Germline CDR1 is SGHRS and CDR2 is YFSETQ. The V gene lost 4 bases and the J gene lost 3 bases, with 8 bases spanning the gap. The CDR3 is CASSQKDYEQYF. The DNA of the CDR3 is TGCGCCAGCAGCCAGAAGGACTACGAGCAGTACTTC.

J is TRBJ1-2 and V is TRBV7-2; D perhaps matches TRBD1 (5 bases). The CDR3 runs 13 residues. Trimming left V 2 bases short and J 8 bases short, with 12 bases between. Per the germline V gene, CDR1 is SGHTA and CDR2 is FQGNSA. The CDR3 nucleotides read TGTGCCAGCAGCTTATACAGAGGGGAAGGCTACACCTTC. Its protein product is CASSLYRGEGYTF.

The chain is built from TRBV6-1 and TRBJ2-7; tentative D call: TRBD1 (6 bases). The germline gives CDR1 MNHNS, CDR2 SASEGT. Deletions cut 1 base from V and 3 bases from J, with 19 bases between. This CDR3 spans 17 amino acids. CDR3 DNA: TGTGCCAGCAGTGAAGGAAGGGAGCGACAGGCTTACTACGAGCAGTACTTC. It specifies CASSEGRERQAYYEQYF.

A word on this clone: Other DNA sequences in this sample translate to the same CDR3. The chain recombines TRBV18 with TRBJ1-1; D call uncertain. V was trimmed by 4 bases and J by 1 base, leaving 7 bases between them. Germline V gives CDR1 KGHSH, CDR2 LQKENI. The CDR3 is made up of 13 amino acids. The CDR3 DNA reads TGTGCCAGCTCACTTCAGGAGAACACTGAAGCTTTCTTT. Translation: CASSLQENTEAFF.

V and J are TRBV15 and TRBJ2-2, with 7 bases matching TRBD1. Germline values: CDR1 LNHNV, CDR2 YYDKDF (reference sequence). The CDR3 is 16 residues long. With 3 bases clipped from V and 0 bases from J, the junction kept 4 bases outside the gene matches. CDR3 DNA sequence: TGTGCCACCAGCAGCAGACAGGGTTCGAACACCGGGGAGCTGTTTTTT. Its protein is CATSSRQGSNTGELFF.

The CDR3 nucleotides are TGTGCCAGCTCACCAGGGAAGGGGCCCTACGAGCAGTACTTC. It codes for CASSPGKGPYEQYF. This chain links TRBV18 with TRBJ2-7, with a possible D match to TRBD1 (5 bases). The germline gives CDR1 KGHSH, CDR2 LQKENI. V lost 2 bases and J lost 2, with 10 bases in between. The CDR3 consists of 14 residues.

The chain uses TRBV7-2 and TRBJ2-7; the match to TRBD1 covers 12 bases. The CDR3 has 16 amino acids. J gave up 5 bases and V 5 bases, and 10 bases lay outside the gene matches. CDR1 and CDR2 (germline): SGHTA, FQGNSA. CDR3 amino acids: CASSVRPGTGGNEQYF. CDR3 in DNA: TGTGCCAGCAGCGTACGTCCTGGGACAGGGGGCAACGAGCAGTACTTC.

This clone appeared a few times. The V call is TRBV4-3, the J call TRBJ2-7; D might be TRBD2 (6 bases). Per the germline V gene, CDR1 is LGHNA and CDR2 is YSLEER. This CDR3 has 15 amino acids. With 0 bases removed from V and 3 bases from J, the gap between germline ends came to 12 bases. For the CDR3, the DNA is TGCGCCAGCAGCCAAGACGGGACTCCAGGCTACGAGCAGTACTTC. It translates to CASSQDGTPGYEQYF.